Reported below is one T cell receptor (beta chain). Its antigen remains unidentified. The instrument given in TCRdb is NextSeq 550. The Human TCR Profiling Kit (MiLaboratory) was used to prepare UMI-labeled 5' RACE TRB cDNA libraries. The full amount of extracted RNA was used for cDNA synthesis, and the full amount of resulting cDNA was used for PCR amplification. Libraries were prepared in parallel using an identical number of PCR cycles. The source study handled its data this way. MIGEC and MiXCR extracted about 57,000 +/- 9,900 unique UMI-labeled TRB cDNA molecules per library, requiring at least two reads per UMI. Each library averaged about 38,000 +/- 11,000 functional in-frame TRB CDR3 nucleotide clonotypes without stop codons. After each sample was downsampled to 5000 UMI-labeled TRB molecules, VDJtools was used to calculate diversity metrics such as normalized Shannon-Wiener and Chao1. VDJtools was used to calculate clonotype-size-weighted physicochemical properties of the central five CDR3 residues, namely interaction energy, strength, volume and Kidera factor 4. The reads went through TCRdb reprocessing, and each CDR3 protein sequence gets one entry with no DNA. TCRdb, rather than the study authors, made the V and J calls. This sample's clone table shows under 50,000 distinct CDR3 sequences. Clones ranked in the top ten supply roughly 2.4% of the sample.

CDR3 length: 11 amino acids, cysteine to phenylalanine. No coding sequence is recorded. For CDR1 and CDR2, the germline V gene (reference sequence) lists MNHEY and SMNVEV. This entry comes from a study of CXCR3-negative and CXCR3-positive naive CD8 T cells (dated by TCRdb to about 2019). Concerning the study at large: In total, about 135 million TRB reads were obtained, or roughly 1.5 +/- 0.3 million reads per library. Diversity and physicochemical repertoire analyses were performed on about a dozen donors pooled from two independent experiments. Naive subsets from a handful of donors and memory cells from 3 donors were included in the TRBV-TRBJ cluster analysis. The paper's findings and limits, for the study overall: Compared with CXCR3-negative naive cells, CXCR3-positive naive cells had TRB CDR3s with higher hydrophobicity (lower Kidera factor 4), lower energy, and higher strength and volume indices. Repertoire diversity was comparably high in both naive subsets but much lower in memory CD8+ T cells. Within the same donor, TRBV-TRBJ usage looked similar between naive CXCR3-negative and CXCR3-positive cells, but memory cells had distinct patterns. CXCR3 expression partially decreased after cryopreservation, so most assays used freshly isolated PBMCs. Surface CD5, linked to self-reactivity in mice, was comparable between naive subsets; TCR interaction strength was therefore also inferred from TRB CDR3 physicochemical properties.

Each CD8+ T cell subset was flow-sorted in triplicate, and some 310,000 cells per subset were placed directly into RLT lysis buffer. Naive CD8+ T cells were defined stringently as CD45RO-CCR7+CD27+CD95- to exclude memory contaminants. Peripheral blood mononuclear cells were isolated from buffy coats using standard density gradient centrifugation. A FACSAria III was used to flow-sort naive CD8+ T cells into CXCR3-negative and CXCR3-positive populations. Total RNA was extracted from sorted cells using an RNeasy Mini Kit. The clonotype originates from a human donor in good health. Some clones in this sample may be carry-over from other donors' samples. The sequencing sample was made of naive CXCR3- CD8+ T cells from blood. According to the study, the label for this sample's cell subset or site signals: CD45RO-CCR7+CD27+CD95- naive CD8+ T cells lacking CXCR3 (TNR3-). The chain joins TRBV27 to TRBJ2-3. This receptor has the CDR3 CASWNTDTQYF.